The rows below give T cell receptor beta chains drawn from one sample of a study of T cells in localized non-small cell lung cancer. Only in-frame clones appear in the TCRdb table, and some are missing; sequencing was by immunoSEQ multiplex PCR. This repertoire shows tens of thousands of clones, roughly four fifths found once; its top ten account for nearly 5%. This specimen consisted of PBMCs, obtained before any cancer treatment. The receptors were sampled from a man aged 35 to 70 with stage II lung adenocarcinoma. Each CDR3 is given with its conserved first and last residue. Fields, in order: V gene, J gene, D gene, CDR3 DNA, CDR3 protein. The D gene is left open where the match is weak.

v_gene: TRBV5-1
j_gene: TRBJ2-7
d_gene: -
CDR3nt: TGCGCCAGCAGCTCACAGCCGCCCAACGAGCAGTACTTC
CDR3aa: CASSSQPPNEQYF

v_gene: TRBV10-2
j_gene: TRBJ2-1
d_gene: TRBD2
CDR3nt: TGCGCCAGCAAGGGGACTAGCGGTCACAATGAGCAGTTCTTC
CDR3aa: CASKGTSGHNEQFF

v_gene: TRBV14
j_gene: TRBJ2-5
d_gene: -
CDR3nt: TGTGCCAGCAGCCAAGGGGGACTCCTCCAAGAGACCCAGTACTTC
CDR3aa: CASSQGGLLQETQYF

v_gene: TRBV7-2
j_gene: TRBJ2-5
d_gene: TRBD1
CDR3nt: TGTGCCAGCAGCTTACAGGGACAGGGGTTAGAGACCCAGTACTTC
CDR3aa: CASSLQGQGLETQYF

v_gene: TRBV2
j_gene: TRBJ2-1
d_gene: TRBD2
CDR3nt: TGTGCCAGCAGTGCACGTAGCGGGAGGGAGGGCAATGAGCAGTTCTTC
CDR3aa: CASSARSGREGNEQFF

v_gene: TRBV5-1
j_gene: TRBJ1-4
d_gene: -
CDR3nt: TGCGCCAGCAGCTTAGGATCTTCTAGGGAAAAACTGTTTTTT
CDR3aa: CASSLGSSREKLFF

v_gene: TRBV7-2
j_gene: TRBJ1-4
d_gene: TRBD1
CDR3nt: TGTGCCAGCAGCTCGTCCCGGGACAGGGCCGCTAATGAAAAACTGTTTTTT
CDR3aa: CASSSSRDRAANEKLFF

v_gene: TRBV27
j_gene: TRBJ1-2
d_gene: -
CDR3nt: TGTGCCAGCAGTACTACAGGGTTCGGCTACACCTTC
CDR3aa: CASSTTGFGYTF

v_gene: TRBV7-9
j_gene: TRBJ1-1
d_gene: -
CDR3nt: TGTGCCAGCAGCGAACACGACACTGAAGCTTTCTTT
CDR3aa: CASSEHDTEAFF

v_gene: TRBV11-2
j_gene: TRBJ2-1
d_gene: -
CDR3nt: TGTGCCAGCAGCTTAGGAGGCGGGGTTGAGCAGTTCTTC
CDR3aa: CASSLGGGVEQFF

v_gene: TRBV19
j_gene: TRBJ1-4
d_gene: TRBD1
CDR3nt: TGTGCCAGTAGTATAAAGGGGGCGGGAGGTGAAAAACTGTTTTTT
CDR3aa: CASSIKGAGGEKLFF

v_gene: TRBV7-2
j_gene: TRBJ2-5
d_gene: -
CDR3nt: TGTGCCAGCAGCTTAGTCGGAGAGACCCAGTACTTC
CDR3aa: CASSLVGETQYF